What follows are 30 T cell receptor beta chains derived from one specimen sequenced in a study of T-cell reconstitution after alpha-beta-depleted transplantation in children. Researchers prepared the TCRbeta library using unique molecular identifiers, the study reports. TCRdb re-derived calls from the PCR reads in MiXCR, one entry per CDR3 protein. The sample yields roughly 500,000 distinct CDR3 sequences, around 16% seen once. Here the sequenced sample was PBMCs from the stem cell graft donor, taken from the stem cell graft. All receptors come from a human donor who donated a stem cell graft to a child with acute lymphoblastic leukemia.

This clonotype was detected a few times. The chain's CDR3 is CASSPETAPLTEKLFF. DNA of the CDR3: TGCGCCAGCAGCCCGGAGACTGCCCCGCTAACGGAAAAACTGTTTTTT. The V and J genes are TRBV5-1 and TRBJ1-4; no reliable D call. Trimming cost V 4 bases and J 8 bases, with 21 bases left between them. Germline V CDR1 and CDR2: SGHRS, YFSETQ. The CDR3 loop spans 16 amino acids.

This clonotype showed up many times. V usage is TRBV11-2 and J usage is TRBJ2-3; D perhaps matches TRBD1 (6 bases). Trimming stripped 4 bases from V and 15 bases from J, with 17 bases between. The CDR3 loop spans 12 amino acids. CDR1 is SGHAT and CDR2 is FQNNGV in the germline V gene. CDR3 DNA: TGTGCCAGCAGCTCGGATACGGGACAAACATATTTT. It specifies CASSSDTGQTYF.

This sequence joins TRBV5-1 and TRBJ1-5; 8 bases line up with TRBD1. The V gene end was trimmed by 1 base and the J gene end by 4 bases; junction bases not matched to a gene: 4. The CDR3 sequence is 15 residues long. Per germline, CDR1 SGHRS and CDR2 YFSETQ. The DNA for the CDR3 is TGCGCCAGCAGCTTGACAGGGGGGCAAAATCAGCCCCAGCATTTT. Residues: CASSLTGGQNQPQHF.

This clonotype turned up a few times. The gene calls are TRBV5-1 and TRBJ1-2; weak D call: TRBD1 (5 bases). Germline values: CDR1 SGHRS, CDR2 YFSETQ. V was clipped by 7 bases and J by 5 bases, with 12 bases between them. The CDR3 has 12 residues. DNA of the CDR3: TGCGCCAGCGACGGGGACGGATATGGCTACACCTTC. As protein: CASDGDGYGYTF.

V and J are TRBV12-3 or TRBV12-4 and TRBJ2-5, with TRBD2 matching 15 bases. The CDR3 extends over 18 amino acids. V shed 7 bases, J shed 6 bases, and the junction held 15 bases outside the gene matches. This CDR3 reads CASTPGLAGGLRRQTQYF. The CDR3, as DNA: TGTGCCAGCACCCCGGGACTAGCGGGAGGTCTCCGTCGGCAGACCCAGTACTTC.

This clonotype appeared a few times. This rearrangement joins TRBV29-1 to TRBJ2-1, with 16 bases aligning to TRBD2. The germline V gene has CDR1 SQVTM and CDR2 ANQGSEA. The CDR3 spans 17 residues. J lost 8 bases, V lost 6 bases, and 13 bases had no gene match. CDR3 loop: CSVSGTSGRALLYEQFF. In DNA, the CDR3 is TGCAGCGTATCCGGGACTAGCGGGAGGGCCTTACTCTATGAGCAGTTCTTC.

This clonotype was observed many times. The chain has TRBV4-2 and TRBJ2-3, with 12 bases aligning to TRBD2. Germline trimming cut 2 bases from V and 3 bases from J; bases unmatched to any gene: 6. The CDR3 extends over 17 amino acids. The germline V gene encodes CDR1 LGHNA and CDR2 YNFKEQ. CDR3 region: CASSQLAGGPGTDTQYF. The CDR3 coding sequence is TGTGCCAGCAGCCAACTAGCGGGAGGGCCGGGGACAGATACGCAGTATTTT.

The chain couples TRBV20-1 to TRBJ1-4; D is unclear. V was clipped by 1 base and J by 3 bases, with 6 bases between them. CDR1 and CDR2 from the germline V gene are DFQATT and SNEGSKA (reference sequence). CDR3 size: 13 residues. The CDR3 spells CSARVGANEKLFF. The DNA of the CDR3 is TGCAGTGCTAGAGTGGGAGCTAATGAAAAACTGTTTTTT.

The chain employs TRBV7-8 and TRBJ2-3, with a tentative D call TRBD2 (6 bases). The ends were cut back, 2 bases at V and 1 base at J, with 16 bases in the middle. CDR3 length: 17 amino acids. The germline V gene has CDR1 SGHVS and CDR2 FQNEAQ. CDR3 nucleotide sequence: TGTGCCAGCAGCTTAATTCCTAGCGAAGGTGGCACAGATACGCAGTATTTT. Residues: CASSLIPSEGGTDTQYF.

The genes are TRBV12-3 or TRBV12-4 and TRBJ1-6, with 9 bases lining up with TRBD1. The J segment lost 7 bases and the V segment lost 6 bases, leaving 7 bases of the junction unmatched. The CDR3 has 15 amino acids. The DNA of the CDR3 is TGTGCCAGCAGCGAGGGACAGGGTCAAAATTCACCCCTCCACTTT. Protein sequence: CASSEGQGQNSPLHF.

This CDR3 reads CASSFRGAEAFF. As DNA, the CDR3 is TGTGCCAGCAGCTTCCGAGGGGCTGAAGCTTTCTTT. The V gene is TRBV7-9, the J gene TRBJ1-1, with D perhaps matching TRBD1 (5 bases). Per the germline V gene, CDR1 is SEHNR and CDR2 is FQNEAQ (reference sequence). V dropped 3 bases and J dropped 6 bases, with 8 bases sitting between them. The CDR3 runs to 12 residues.

The chain recombines TRBV5-1 with TRBJ2-1, with 11 bases that match TRBD2. The V segment lost 5 bases and the J segment 1 base; nucleotides outside the gene matches: 14. The germline CDR1 and CDR2 sequences are SGHRS and YFSETQ. CDR3 length equals 19 residues. CDR3 loop: CASRPRLAGQMGSYNEQFF. In nucleotides, the CDR3 is TGCGCCAGCAGACCCCGACTAGCGGGGCAGATGGGGTCCTACAATGAGCAGTTCTTC.

This clonotype came up a few times. The V call is TRBV5-1, the J call TRBJ2-3; D gene ambiguous. CDR1 SGHRS and CDR2 YFSETQ come from the germline V gene. The CDR3 loop spans 15 amino acids. Trimming shortened V by 1 base and J by 2 bases, and 11 bases separated the two germline ends. In DNA, the CDR3 is TGCGCCAGCAGCTTGTATAGGGATAACACAGATACGCAGTATTTT. Translated, it gives CASSLYRDNTDTQYF.

The CDR3, as DNA: TGTGCCAGCGGTCAGGGGGGCTCCTACGAGCAGTACTTC. It is translated as CASGQGGSYEQYF. This chain joins TRBV7-8 and TRBJ2-7, with a weak D call TRBD1 (7 bases). V lost 8 bases to trimming and J lost 0 bases, with 11 bases between them. The CDR3 extends over 13 amino acids. Germline values: CDR1 SGHVS, CDR2 FQNEAQ.

This clonotype was picked up a small number of times. This chain joins TRBV18 and TRBJ2-7, with a weak D call TRBD1 (5 bases). The CDR3 is 15 residues long. Germline values: CDR1 KGHSH, CDR2 LQKENI. Trimming took off 0 bases at V and 1 base at J, with 10 bases between the two ends. CDR3 region: CASSPPRKGSYEQYF. CDR3 coding DNA: TGTGCCAGCTCACCACCGAGGAAGGGGTCCTACGAGCAGTACTTC.

The V and J genes are TRBV20-1 and TRBJ2-3; D may be TRBD1 (6 bases). CDR1 and CDR2 from the germline V gene are DFQATT and SNEGSKA (reference sequence). The germline V and J ends were trimmed by 7 bases and 3 bases, with 20 bases remaining between them. The CDR3 consists of 15 residues. Here the CDR3 reads CSVRRRDKGTDTQYF. The DNA for the CDR3 is TGCAGTGTCCGCCGCCGGGACAAAGGAACAGATACGCAGTATTTT.

This clonotype appeared a few times. The chain combines TRBV11-3 with TRBJ2-7, with 7 bases matching TRBD2. This CDR3 is built from 15 residues. Germline V CDR1 and CDR2: SGHNT, YENEEA. V shed 2 bases and J 0 bases; nucleotides not matched to a gene: 4. CDR3 in amino acids: CASSLFASGSYEQYF. DNA for the CDR3: TGTGCCAGCAGCTTATTTGCTAGCGGCTCCTACGAGCAGTACTTC.

This clonotype came up a few times. This chain connects TRBV5-6 to TRBJ1-5; D gene uncertain. V gave up 5 bases and J gave up 1 base, with 13 bases separating them. This CDR3 has 15 residues. CDR1 is SGHDT, CDR2 YYEEEE, per germline. The CDR3 DNA follows: TGTGCCAGCAGTCTGGATGGGATCAGCAATCAGCCCCAGCATTTT. This sequence encodes CASSLDGISNQPQHF.

This clonotype was observed many times. The CDR3 is CASSRMNTEAFF. In nucleotides, the CDR3 is TGTGCCAGCAGCCGTATGAACACTGAAGCTTTCTTT. The V gene is TRBV3-1, the J gene TRBJ1-1; D remains ambiguous. This CDR3 contains 12 residues. Germline lookup yields CDR1 LGHDT and CDR2 YNNKEL (reference sequence). Deletions cut 4 bases from V and 0 bases from J, with 3 bases between.

This chain uses TRBV4-1 with TRBJ2-2; D is undetermined. The CDR3 is 15 residues long. The germline V gene encodes CDR1 MGHRA and CDR2 YSYEKL. V gave up 0 bases and J gave up 0 bases, with 5 bases separating them. The CDR3 reads CASSQDGANTGELFF. The CDR3 region has the DNA TGCGCCAGCAGCCAAGATGGTGCGAACACCGGGGAGCTGTTTTTT.

This clonotype was seen more than once but under ten times. The CDR3 protein is CSVLGAGDLNEQFF. The DNA of the CDR3 is TGCAGCGTTCTCGGGGCGGGAGATCTTAATGAGCAGTTCTTC. The genes are TRBV29-1 and TRBJ2-1; 7 bases match TRBD2. Trimming cost V 5 bases and J 7 bases; bases outside gene matches: 11. The CDR3 runs 14 residues. Germline CDR1 SQVTM, CDR2 ANQGSEA.

The table lists this clonotype with a few counts. The chain has TRBV7-9 and TRBJ2-4; D gene uncertain. CDR3 length equals 13 residues. CDR1 is SEHNR and CDR2 is FQNEAQ in the germline V gene (reference sequence). The V end lost 9 bases, the J end lost 0 bases, and 9 bases lay between the germline ends. The CDR3 is CASSALAKNIQYF. The CDR3 bases are TGTGCCAGTTCAGCTTTAGCCAAAAACATTCAGTACTTC.

This clonotype came up a few times. The J gene is TRBJ2-4, the V gene TRBV20-1; the D is unclear. This CDR3 has 16 residues. Germline assignment: CDR1 DFQATT and CDR2 SNEGSKA (reference sequence). V was cut by 1 base and J by 0 bases, with 13 bases left in between. For the CDR3, the DNA is TGCAGTGCTAGAGGCGACCAGCAAGTAGCCAAAAACATTCAGTACTTC. This translates into CSARGDQQVAKNIQYF.

This clonotype has a handful of counts. The chain recombines TRBV21-1 with TRBJ2-7; the tabulated D call, TRBD2, remains unverified against the DNA. TRBV21-1 is a pseudogene segment. CDR3 length equals 14 residues. CDR3 bases: TGTGCCAGCAGCGCCTCGGGACTAGCAGGGGAGCAGTACTTC. This gives the protein CASSASGLAGEQYF.

This clonotype turned up a few times. V usage is TRBV25-1 and J usage is TRBJ2-2, with 7 bases fitting TRBD1. Losses at the gene ends were 2 bases for V and 5 bases for J; bases not matched to a gene: 5. Germline values: CDR1 MGHDK, CDR2 SYGVNS. This CDR3 region has 15 residues. CDR3 loop: CASSELGGATGELFF. In nucleotides, the CDR3 is TGTGCCAGCAGTGAACTAGGGGGCGCAACCGGGGAGCTGTTTTTT.

The chain combines TRBV12-3 or TRBV12-4 with TRBJ1-5, with D unclear. The CDR3 is made up of 15 amino acids. Trimming pared 1 base from V and 6 bases from J, leaving 13 bases between. Here the CDR3 DNA reads TGTGCCAGCAGTTTAGGGGATCGGGGTTTTCAGCCCCAGCATTTT. It codes for CASSLGDRGFQPQHF.

This clonotype was seen only a few times. This sequence joins TRBV27 and TRBJ2-7; tentative D call: TRBD2 (6 bases). Germline V gene data show CDR1 as MNHEY and CDR2 as SMNVEV (reference sequence). V lost 5 bases, J lost 5 bases, and 19 bases lay in between. The CDR3 is 15 residues long. CDR3 DNA: TGTGCCAGCAGTCCTCTGGACGGGAGTCCCAACGAGCAGTACTTC. This sequence encodes CASSPLDGSPNEQYF.

This rearrangement joins TRBV2 to TRBJ2-7; D is perhaps TRBD1 (8 bases). The V end lost 5 bases, the J end lost 5 bases, and 16 bases lay between the germline ends. This CDR3 has 14 amino acids. Germline V lookup: CDR1 SNHLY, CDR2 FYNNEI. The CDR3 coding sequence is TGTGCCAGCAGTACTGGACAGGGAGGGGACGAGCAGTACTTC. Its translation: CASSTGQGGDEQYF.

This clonotype was observed a few times. The chain has TRBV19 and TRBJ2-1; D perhaps matches TRBD2 (6 bases). V lost 0 bases and J 2 bases, leaving 8 bases between the germline ends. Germline loops: CDR1 LNHDA, CDR2 SQIVND (reference sequence). This CDR3 comprises 15 residues. Written as DNA, the CDR3 is TGTGCCAGTAGTATAGATCTAGCGACCTACAATGAGCAGTTCTTC. It encodes CASSIDLATYNEQFF.

The chain combines TRBV7-9 with TRBJ1-2, with 9 bases that match TRBD1. From germline, CDR1 is SEHNR and CDR2 FQNEAQ (reference sequence). The CDR3 contains 15 residues. The V gene end was trimmed by 6 bases and the J gene end by 12 bases; junction bases not matched to a gene: 17. The CDR3 sequence: CASRRTGELIYGHTF. In DNA form, the CDR3 reads TGTGCCAGCAGGCGGACAGGGGAACTCATCTACGGCCACACCTTC.